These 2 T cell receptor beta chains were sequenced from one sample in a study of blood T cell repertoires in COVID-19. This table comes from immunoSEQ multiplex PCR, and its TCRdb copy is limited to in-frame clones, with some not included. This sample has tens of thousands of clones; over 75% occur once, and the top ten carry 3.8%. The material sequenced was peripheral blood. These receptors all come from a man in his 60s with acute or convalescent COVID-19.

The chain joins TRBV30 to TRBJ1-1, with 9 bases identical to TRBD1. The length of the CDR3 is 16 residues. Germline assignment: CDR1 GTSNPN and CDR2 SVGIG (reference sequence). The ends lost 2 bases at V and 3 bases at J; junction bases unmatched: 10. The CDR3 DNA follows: TGTGCCTGGAGTCCTTTAACAGGGGGCGCGGACACTGAAGCTTTCTTT. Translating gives CAWSPLTGGADTEAFF.

The CDR3 nucleotides are TGTGCCAGCAGTCGGGACACTGAAGCTTTCTTT. Protein: CASSRDTEAFF. This rearrangement joins TRBV2 to TRBJ1-1; D call uncertain. The CDR3 has 11 residues. V lost 5 bases, J lost 3 bases, and 4 bases lay in between. The germline V gene has CDR1 SNHLY and CDR2 FYNNEI.